This record looks at one TCR beta chain sequence and its context. In this sample, this clone turned up once. Its antigen is still unknown. Nothing much larger sits one base from this clone, and base qualities are not available. The CDR3 spans 13 residues, from the cysteine through the phenylalanine. Kept here is only the CDR3 DNA, which spans 39 bases and is read in frame from base 1. CDR1 and CDR2 were assigned from the germline V gene as MNHEY and SVGAGI. The trim is 8 bases for V and 4 bases for J, with a gap of 12 bases between the germline ends. This entry belongs to a study of control samples from healthy donors and cancer patients (dated by TCRdb to 2018 to 2021). Library prep was done by the immunoSEQ multiplex PCR assay. Drawn from immuneACCESS, this table holds only the in-frame rearrangements with V and J called that TCRdb kept. Clones are partly lost; checked studies trace under half to an unresolved V gene and leave the rest unexplained. This sample gives about 49,000 clones in total; 80% to 90% of them show up just once. Of the sample, 2.8% is held by the ten largest clones.

This clonotype was obtained from a woman aged 50 to 60 with lung cancer. Sequenced sample: PBMCs. The chain is encoded by TRBV6-5 joined to TRBJ1-5; no D gene can be assigned with confidence. The CDR3 is CASGPRRNQPQHF. The DNA sequence follows: TGTGCCAGCGGGCCCCGGAGGAATCAGCCCCAGCATTTT.